These 9 T cell receptor beta chains were sequenced from one sample in a study of shared clonotypes between healthy human individuals. The protocol was immunoSEQ multiplex PCR, while the TCRdb copy is restricted to in-frame clones and leaves out a portion. The repertoire consists of roughly 500,000 clones, with about four fifths occurring once and the leading ten covering about an eighth. Source material: PBMCs. These receptors all stem from a woman in her forties in good health. Some clones in this sample may be carry-over from other donors' samples.

This chain joins TRBV4-1 and TRBJ2-3, with D tentatively TRBD2 (6 bases). CDR1 is MGHRA, CDR2 YSYEKL, per germline. Trimming took 0 bases from V and 1 from J, leaving 8 bases between them. The CDR3 is made up of 15 amino acids. The CDR3 DNA follows: TGCGCCAGCAGCCAAGAGGAGCGGGGCACAGATACGCAGTATTTT. It translates to CASSQEERGTDTQYF.

CDR3: CASSYGANEKLFF. The DNA for the CDR3 is TGTGCCAGCAGCTACGGCGCTAATGAAAAACTGTTTTTT. The rearrangement uses TRBV14 and TRBJ1-4; D remains unclear. This CDR3 is 13 amino acids long. Trimming removed 5 bases at V and 3 bases at J, with 7 bases between. The germline V gene has CDR1 SGHDN and CDR2 FVKESK. The full variable domain, in which reference TRBV14 and TRBJ1-4 provide the parts outside the CDR3, is EAGVTQFPSHSVIEKGQTVTLRCDPISGHDNLYWYRRVMGKEIKFLLHFVKESKQDESGMPNNRFLAERTGGTYSTLKVQPAELEDSGVYFCASSYGANEKLFFGSGTQLSVL.

The chain carries TRBV30 and TRBJ2-7; 7 bases match TRBD1. Germline V gene lookup returns CDR1 GTSNPN and CDR2 SVGIG (reference sequence). Trimming at V came to 5 bases and at J to 2 bases, leaving 6 bases not matched to a gene. This CDR3 is built from 13 residues. The CDR3 DNA reads TGTGCCTGGGCGGCCGGGACAGCCTACGAGCAGTACTTC. Translation gives CAWAAGTAYEQYF.

This clone was observed a single time. The chain links TRBV2 to TRBJ1-6; possibly TRBD1 for D (6 bases). The germline CDR1 and CDR2 sequences are SNHLY and FYNNEI. This CDR3 spans 14 amino acids. The V gene lost 4 bases and the J gene lost 10 bases, with 14 bases spanning the gap. CDR3 sequence: CASSAGQRSSPLHF. CDR3 DNA sequence: TGTGCCAGCAGTGCCGGACAGCGTAGCTCACCCCTCCACTTT. The complete variable domain, with remaining parts taken from reference TRBV2 and TRBJ1-6, reads EPEVTQTPSHQVTQMGQEVILRCVPISNHLYFYWYRQILGQKVEFLVSFYNNEISEKSEIFDDQFSVERPDGSNFTLKIRSTKLEDSAMYFCASSAGQRSSPLHFGNGTRLTVT.

The chain has TRBV19 and TRBJ2-7; no definite D call. The CDR3 length is 10 residues. The V end lost 9 bases, the J end lost 4 bases, and 7 bases lay between the germline ends. CDR1 and CDR2 from the germline V gene are LNHDA and SQIVND (reference sequence). The CDR3: CASASYEQYF. In DNA form, the CDR3 reads TGTGCCAGCGCTAGTTACGAGCAGTACTTC.

The rearrangement uses TRBV28 and TRBJ2-5; D is undetermined. V was shortened by 3 bases and J by 0 bases, with 11 bases between the two germline ends. This CDR3 region has 15 residues. The germline gives CDR1 MDHEN, CDR2 SYDVKM. The CDR3 protein is CASSLVGRNQETQYF. The CDR3 DNA reads as TGTGCCAGCAGTTTGGTGGGCCGTAACCAAGAGACCCAGTACTTC.

The V gene is TRBV18, the J gene TRBJ2-5; 8 positions agree with TRBD2. Trimming took 1 base from V and 5 from J; bases not matched to a gene: 3. CDR3 size: 14 residues. CDR1 is KGHSH, CDR2 LQKENI, per germline. The CDR3 protein is CASSPLAGLETQYF. In nucleotides, the CDR3 is TGTGCCAGCTCACCACTAGCGGGACTGGAGACCCAGTACTTC.

The genes are TRBV7-3 and TRBJ2-2; 11 bases are a match to TRBD2. Germline CDR1 reads SGHTA; CDR2 reads FQGTGA. The CDR3 length is 17 residues. The ends lost 5 bases at V and 4 bases at J; junction bases unmatched: 9. The DNA of the CDR3 is TGTGCCAGCAGCCCACTAGCGGGAGAACCGGGCACCGGGGAGCTGTTTTTT. It encodes CASSPLAGEPGTGELFF. The complete variable domain, with remaining parts taken from reference TRBV7-3 and TRBJ2-2, reads GAGVSQTPSNKVTEKGKYVELRCDPISGHTALYWYRQSLGQGPEFLIYFQGTGAADDSGLPNDRFFAVRPEGSVSTLKIQRTERGDSAVYLCASSPLAGEPGTGELFFGEGSRLTVL.

The CDR3 reads CASSTPGTEAFF. The CDR3 nucleotides are TGTGCCAGCAGTACCCCGGGTACTGAAGCTTTCTTT. J is TRBJ1-1 and V is TRBV6-5; D is unclear. The CDR3 length is 12 residues. V dropped 5 bases and J dropped 5 bases, with 9 bases sitting between them. CDR1 is MNHEY, CDR2 SVGAGI, per germline.